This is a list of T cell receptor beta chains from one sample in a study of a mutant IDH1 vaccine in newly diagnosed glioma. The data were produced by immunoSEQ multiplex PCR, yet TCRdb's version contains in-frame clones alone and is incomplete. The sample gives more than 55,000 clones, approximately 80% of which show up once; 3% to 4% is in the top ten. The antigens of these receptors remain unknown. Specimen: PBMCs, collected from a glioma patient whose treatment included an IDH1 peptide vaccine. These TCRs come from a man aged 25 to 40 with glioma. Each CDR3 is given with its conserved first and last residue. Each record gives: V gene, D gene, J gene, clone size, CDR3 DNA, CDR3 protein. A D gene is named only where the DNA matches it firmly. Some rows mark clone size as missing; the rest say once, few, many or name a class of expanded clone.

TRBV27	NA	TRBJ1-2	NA	TGTGCCAGCCTCTCTCGGGGGGGTAGGGAGGATGGCTACACCTTC	CASLSRGGREDGYTF
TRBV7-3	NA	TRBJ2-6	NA	TGTGCCAGGGGCCGGGCCAGGGGCAACTCTGGGGCCAACGTCCTGACTTTC	CARGRARGNSGANVLTF
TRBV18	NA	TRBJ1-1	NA	TGTGCCAGCTCAACCAGGGAGGAAGCTTTCTTT	CASSTREEAFF
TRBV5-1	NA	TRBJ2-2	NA	TGCGCCAGCAGCGCTGGACCTGGCGGGGAGCTGTTTTTT	CASSAGPGGELFF
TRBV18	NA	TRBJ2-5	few	TGTGCCAGCTCACAGACGGGAGTTCGAGAGACCCAGTACTTC	CASSQTGVRETQYF
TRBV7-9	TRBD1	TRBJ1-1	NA	TGTGCCAGCAGCTTAGCGGACAGGCACACTGAAGCTTTCTTT	CASSLADRHTEAFF
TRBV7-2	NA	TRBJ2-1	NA	TGTGCCAGCAGCTTAGACTACGGAGGTGAGCAGTTCTTC	CASSLDYGGEQFF
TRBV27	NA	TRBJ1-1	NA	TGTGCCAGCAGTTGGGATCAGGATTACACTGAAGCTTTCTTT	CASSWDQDYTEAFF
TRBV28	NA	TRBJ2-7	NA	TGTGCCAGCAGTTGGCCGGGACCACCCTACGAGCAGTACTTC	CASSWPGPPYEQYF
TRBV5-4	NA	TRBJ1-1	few	TGTGCCAGCAGCCGGGGGGTTGAAGCTTTCTTT	CASSRGVEAFF
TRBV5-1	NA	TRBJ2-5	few	TGCGCCAGCAGCTTGCGCCAAGAGACCCAGTACTTC	CASSLRQETQYF
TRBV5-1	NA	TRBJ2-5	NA	TGCGCCAGCAGCTTGATGGGAACAGAGCAAGAGACCCAGTACTTC	CASSLMGTEQETQYF
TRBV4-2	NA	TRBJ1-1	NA	TGTGCCAGCAGCCAAGTCGATTTTTGGCAGGGGAACACTGAAGCTTTCTTT	CASSQVDFWQGNTEAFF
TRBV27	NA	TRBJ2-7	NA	TGTGCCAGCAGTTCGGTACAGGGTATTCACGAGCAGTACTTC	CASSSVQGIHEQYF
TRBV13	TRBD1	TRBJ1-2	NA	TGTGCCAGCAGCCGGGACAGGGGTGACTATGGCTACACCTTC	CASSRDRGDYGYTF